This T cell receptor beta chain was documented in a study of blood T cell repertoires in COVID-19. As for the study in general: Both acute and convalescent COVID-19 samples were obtained from the United States, Italy and Spain. T cells, B-cell-depleted T cells, or PBMCs provided the cDNA or gDNA that served as material.

Germline V gene lookup returns CDR1 WNHNN and CDR2 SYGVQD (reference sequence). The trim removed 3 bases at V and 7 bases at J, leaving 7 bases unmatched. CDR3 length: 16 residues. This clone occurred once. In the original analysis: Cell counts per sample came from amplifying reference gene primers. Generated by immunoSEQ multiplex PCR, the TCRdb table keeps only in-frame clones and is missing some. That table is the source of V, J and clone size, and D and trimming were worked out from the DNA. The sample records 200,000 to 250,000 clones, about nine tenths being singletons. Sequenced sample: peripheral blood. This TCR derives from a woman aged 55-69 years with acute or convalescent COVID-19. This chain uses TRBV10-1 with TRBJ2-1, with 12 bases lining up with TRBD2. The CDR3 DNA is TGCGCCAGCAGTGACATCCCTAGCGGGGGGGAGAATGAGCAGTTCTTC. This gives the protein CASSDIPSGGENEQFF.